The 26 T cell receptor beta chains in this list originate from one sample, sequenced in a study of PD-1 blockade in classical Hodgkin lymphoma. The method was immunoSEQ multiplex PCR; TCRdb's version includes in-frame clones alone and lacks a portion of them. The top ten hold roughly 11% of the sample, which has 46,000 or so clones, about three quarters seen once. Every patient was affected by relapse after autologous stem cell transplantation, while exposure to brentuximab vedotin was not uniform. The sample consisted of peripheral blood mononuclear cells (PBMCs), taken at baseline. The receptors derive from a human donor with classical Hodgkin lymphoma.

This clone was seen more than once but under ten times. V is TRBV2 and J is TRBJ2-5; D remains unclear. With 6 bases removed from V and 2 bases from J, the gap between germline ends came to 10 bases. CDR3 length: 13 residues. CDR1 is SNHLY and CDR2 is FYNNEI in the germline V gene. The CDR3 DNA reads TGTGCCAGCAGCACTATTAATCAAGAGACCCAGTACTTC. Its translation: CASSTINQETQYF.

This clone was seen more than once but under ten times. This chain links TRBV2 with TRBJ2-7, with D possibly matching TRBD2 (5 bases). Trimming took 8 bases from V and 3 from J, leaving 14 bases between them. The germline V gene has CDR1 SNHLY and CDR2 FYNNEI. The CDR3 consists of 13 residues. DNA for the CDR3: TGTGCCAGCGCTAGCAGGACTGGCTACGAGCAGTACTTC. Translation: CASASRTGYEQYF.

J is TRBJ2-1 and V is TRBV6-5; 9 bases align to TRBD1. Germline V gene lookup returns CDR1 MNHEY and CDR2 SVGAGI. The CDR3 is 14 residues long. V shed 5 bases, J shed 6 bases, and the junction held 5 bases outside the gene matches. The DNA for the CDR3 is TGTGCCAGCAGTAGACAGGGGGAGAGCAATGAGCAGTTCTTC. Protein product: CASSRQGESNEQFF.

This clone was picked up a small number of times. The DNA of the CDR3 is TGTGCCAGCAGCGTAGGGACACAGGGGATGAACACTGAAGCTTTCTTT. It is translated as CASSVGTQGMNTEAFF. V usage is TRBV9 and J usage is TRBJ1-1; 7 bases line up with TRBD1. The CDR3 is made up of 16 amino acids. Germline assignment: CDR1 SGDLS and CDR2 YYNGEE. The V and J ends lost 0 bases and 0 bases, in that order; junction bases with no gene match: 5.

The V gene is TRBV18, the J gene TRBJ2-1; D is ambiguous. Germline V CDR1 and CDR2: KGHSH, LQKENI. The ends were cut back, 3 bases at V and 0 bases at J, with 12 bases in the middle. This CDR3 region has 16 residues. The CDR3 nucleotides are TGTGCCAGCTCACCCGACGGTTTTAGCTCCTACAATGAGCAGTTCTTC. This gives the protein CASSPDGFSSYNEQFF.

The chain carries TRBV10-2 and TRBJ2-3; 11 bases are a match to TRBD2. Trimming cost V 2 bases and J 2 bases; bases outside gene matches: 6. The CDR3 length is 17 residues. Per the germline V gene, CDR1 is WSHSY and CDR2 is SAAADI. CDR3 amino acids: CASSEVAGGPVTDTQYF. DNA for the CDR3: TGCGCCAGCAGTGAGGTAGCGGGAGGGCCGGTCACAGATACGCAGTATTTT.

This chain joins TRBV11-1 and TRBJ1-6; D is uncertain. V shed 5 bases and J shed 10 bases, with 12 bases lying between them. CDR1 and CDR2 (germline): SGHAT, FQDESV (reference sequence). The CDR3 is 13 amino acids. The CDR3 loop is CASSIGVGSPLHF. The DNA for the CDR3 is TGTGCCAGCAGCATTGGGGTCGGGTCACCCCTCCACTTT.

This clone was counted only a few times. This chain connects TRBV11-2 to TRBJ1-5; D is undetermined. Trimming stripped 7 bases from V and 0 bases from J, with 13 bases between. The germline gives CDR1 SGHAT, CDR2 FQNNGV. The CDR3 contains 15 residues. The CDR3: CASMEAGTSNQPQHF. DNA of the CDR3: TGTGCCAGCATGGAGGCAGGTACTAGCAATCAGCCCCAGCATTTT.

V usage is TRBV9 and J usage is TRBJ2-3; D could derive from TRBD1 or TRBD2 (5 bases each). V was pared by 4 bases and J by 2 bases, with 14 bases between. This CDR3 is built from 15 residues. Germline values: CDR1 SGDLS, CDR2 YYNGEE. Written as DNA, the CDR3 is TGTGCCAGCAGCATCCGGGACCTTGACACAGATACGCAGTATTTT. It codes for CASSIRDLDTDTQYF.

V gene TRBV5-1 combines with J gene TRBJ2-2; 11 nucleotides align to TRBD2. The germline V gene encodes CDR1 SGHRS and CDR2 YFSETQ. The CDR3 is 17 amino acids. J was trimmed by 7 bases and V by 4 bases; bases with no gene match: 12. DNA of the CDR3: TGCGCCAGCAGCCCAATGATTAGCGGGGGGGCCGGCGGGGAGCTGTTTTTT. Encoded protein: CASSPMISGGAGGELFF.

The rearrangement joins TRBV18 to TRBJ2-5, with unresolved D. This CDR3 region has 12 residues. Trimming removed 5 bases at V and 3 bases at J, with 7 bases between. Germline CDR1 and CDR2: KGHSH and LQKENI. The CDR3, as DNA: TGTGCCAGCTCATTTCAGGAAGAGACCCAGTACTTC. Protein product: CASSFQEETQYF.

This chain links TRBV18 with TRBJ1-2; possibly TRBD1 for D (6 bases). Trimming removed 3 bases from V and 2 bases from J, with 10 bases in between. CDR1 KGHSH and CDR2 LQKENI come from the germline V gene. The CDR3 contains 14 residues. CDR3 nucleotide sequence: TGTGCCAGCTCACCCACACAGGGCAACTATGGCTACACCTTC. Encoded protein: CASSPTQGNYGYTF.

This chain connects TRBV6-5 to TRBJ2-7; 10 nucleotides match TRBD1. Germline CDR1 MNHEY, CDR2 SVGAGI. The CDR3 length is 14 residues. With V trimmed by 5 bases and J by 3 bases, 4 bases remained unmatched. This CDR3 is CASSPWTGGYEQYF. The CDR3 bases are TGTGCCAGCAGTCCCTGGACAGGGGGCTACGAGCAGTACTTC.

This clone appeared once. The rearrangement links TRBV28 to TRBJ2-5; TRBD2 matches 8 bases. The CDR3 has 12 amino acids. The V gene's germline CDR1 is MDHEN and CDR2 SYDVKM. The CDR3 coding sequence is TGTGCAACGGGGGGGATAGTGGAGACCCAGTACTTC. Its translation: CATGGIVETQYF.

The chain couples TRBV20-1 to TRBJ2-7; 9 bases agree with TRBD2. There are 11 residues in the CDR3. V gave up 6 bases and J gave up 6 bases; unmatched junction bases: 3. Germline loops: CDR1 DFQATT, CDR2 SNEGSKA (reference sequence). Here the CDR3 DNA reads TGCAGTGCCCTTAGCGGGAGCGAGCAGTACTTC. It encodes CSALSGSEQYF.

This clone appeared a few times. V gene TRBV11-2 combines with J gene TRBJ1-4, with 8 bases fitting TRBD1. CDR1 is SGHAT and CDR2 is FQNNGV in the germline V gene. This CDR3 comprises 14 residues. V was clipped by 0 bases and J by 12 bases; unmatched bases: 6. CDR3 region: CASSLEAGGEELFF. For the CDR3, the DNA is TGTGCCAGCAGCTTAGAGGCAGGGGGCGAAGAACTGTTTTTT.

As to this clone: Likely a read error: the CDR3 ends without its conserved phenylalanine or tryptophan. The chain is built from TRBV14 and TRBJ1-2; a possible D gene is TRBD1 (5 bases). This CDR3 has 13 residues. V lost 0 bases and J lost 6, with 8 bases in between. CDR1 SGHDN and CDR2 FVKESK come from the germline V gene. The CDR3 nucleotides are TGTGCCAGCAGCCAAGAATGGGGCGATGGCTACACCCTC. This codes for CASSQEWGDGYTL.

The chain employs TRBV7-9 and TRBJ2-3, with 7 bases identical to TRBD1. Trimming at V came to 4 bases and at J to 2 bases, leaving 6 bases not matched to a gene. This CDR3 is 15 amino acids long. Germline lookup yields CDR1 SEHNR and CDR2 FQNEAQ (reference sequence). The CDR3 loop reads CASSSLGQSTDTQYF. The CDR3 DNA reads TGTGCCAGCAGCTCCCTGGGACAGTCCACAGATACGCAGTATTTT.

The CDR3 here is CASSSPALAGTGNTIYF. CDR3 DNA sequence: TGTGCCAGCAGTTCCCCCGCGCTTGCAGGGACTGGAAACACCATATATTTT. The chain couples TRBV28 to TRBJ1-3, with D possibly being TRBD1 (5 bases). CDR1 is MDHEN, CDR2 SYDVKM, per germline. Trimming shortened V by 4 bases and J by 2 bases, and 18 bases separated the two germline ends. This CDR3 is built from 17 residues. Full variable domain (remainder filled in from reference TRBV28 and TRBJ1-3): DVKVTQSSRYLVKRTGEKVFLECVQDMDHENMFWYRQDPGLGLRLIYFSYDVKMKEKGDIPEGYSVSREKKERFSLILESASTNQTSMYLCASSSPALAGTGNTIYFGEGSWLTVV.

This clone counts as medium-sized. The CDR3 loop reads CASRPNTNYGYTF. The CDR3, as DNA: TGTGCCAGCAGGCCTAATACTAACTATGGCTACACCTTC. V is TRBV2 and J is TRBJ1-2; no definite D call. CDR1 and CDR2 (germline): SNHLY, FYNNEI. CDR3 length: 13 residues. V was clipped by 6 bases and J by 0 bases, with 8 bases between them. The variable domain in full, with the rest retrieved from reference TRBV2 and TRBJ1-2, is EPEVTQTPSHQVTQMGQEVILRCVPISNHLYFYWYRQILGQKVEFLVSFYNNEISEKSEIFDDQFSVERPDGSNFTLKIRSTKLEDSAMYFCASRPNTNYGYTFGSGTRLTVV.

The chain recombines TRBV18 with TRBJ1-1; possible D gene TRBD1, 6 bases. Germline lookup yields CDR1 KGHSH and CDR2 LQKENI. The CDR3 sequence is 16 residues long. Trimming took 3 bases from V and 1 from J, leaving 15 bases between them. This chain's CDR3 is CASSPLGAASNTEAFF. The DNA for the CDR3 is TGTGCCAGCTCACCGCTGGGGGCAGCTTCGAACACTGAAGCTTTCTTT.

The CDR3 spells CASSYTRASYEQYF. In nucleotides, the CDR3 is TGTGCCAGCAGTTACACCCGGGCAAGCTACGAGCAGTACTTC. The V call is TRBV6-5, the J call TRBJ2-7; D is unclear. Trimming shortened V by 2 bases and J by 3 bases, and 11 bases separated the two germline ends. Germline CDR1 MNHEY, CDR2 SVGAGI. The CDR3 consists of 14 residues.

This chain uses TRBV10-1 with TRBJ2-2, with D perhaps matching TRBD1 (6 bases). Germline CDR1 is WNHNN and CDR2 is SYGVQD (reference sequence). The CDR3 totals 16 residues. V dropped 3 bases and J dropped 4 bases, with 15 bases sitting between them. CDR3 protein: CASSDSGGWGTGELFF. DNA for the CDR3: TGCGCCAGCAGTGACTCTGGGGGCTGGGGCACCGGGGAGCTGTTTTTT.

CDR3 residues: CASSVEVGGSYGYTF. The CDR3 DNA sequence: TGTGCCAGCAGCGTGGAGGTAGGGGGGAGCTATGGCTACACCTTC. This chain uses TRBV5-4 with TRBJ1-2; perhaps TRBD1 as D (6 bases). There are 15 residues in the CDR3. Germline V lookup: CDR1 SGHNT, CDR2 YYREEE (reference sequence). Between the trimmed V and J ends, which lost 4 bases and 4 bases, there was a span of 17 bases.

This clone was seen a handful of times. The V and J genes are TRBV20-1 and TRBJ2-1, with a possible D match to TRBD2 (5 bases). The CDR3 totals 11 residues. CDR1 is DFQATT and CDR2 is SNEGSKA in the germline V gene (reference sequence). Written as DNA, the CDR3 is TGCAGCCTAAGGGTAGCGAATGAGCAGTTCTTC. Protein: CSLRVANEQFF.

In its sample, this clone was seen once. The V gene is TRBV9, the J gene TRBJ1-1; D gene ambiguous. This CDR3 is built from 15 residues. The V end was cut by 3 bases, the J end by 1 base, with 13 bases between. CDR1 is SGDLS, CDR2 YYNGEE, per germline. CDR3 sequence reads: CASSGREGRNTEAFF. CDR3 DNA: TGTGCCAGCAGCGGGAGGGAAGGGAGGAACACTGAAGCTTTCTTT.